Listed below are T cell receptor beta chains from one sample, sequenced in a study of T cells in localized non-small cell lung cancer. Sequencing used immunoSEQ multiplex PCR; TCRdb keeps in-frame clones, though not all of them. The top ten clones hold 6.5% of a sample with roughly 3,600 clones, under 25% of them seen once. The material was lung tumor tissue, obtained before any cancer treatment. The receptor source for this set is a man aged 18 to 49 with stage II lung adenocarcinoma. The CDR3 runs from the conserved cysteine through the conserved F or W. Fields, in order: D gene, V gene, J gene, clone size, CDR3 protein, CDR3 DNA. A D gene is named only where the DNA matches it firmly. Clone sizes are given selectively: once, few, many, or a class where the clone is expanded.

>TRBD1|TRBV11-3|TRBJ2-7|medium-sized
CASSPTGGYSEQYF
TGTGCCAGCAGCCCGACAGGGGGGTACTCCGAGCAGTACTTC
>TRBD2|TRBV2|TRBJ2-2|few
CASLKAGGNTGELFF
TGTGCCAGCCTCAAAGCGGGGGGGAACACCGGGGAGCTGTTTTTT
>-|TRBV12-5|TRBJ1-2|few
CASNLQGNGYTF
TGTGCCAGCAACTTACAGGGTAATGGCTACACCTTC
>-|TRBV30|TRBJ1-4|few
CAWRRTVQNEKLFF
TGTGCCTGGAGGCGGACAGTCCAAAATGAAAAACTGTTTTTT
>-|TRBV28|TRBJ2-5|-
CASSLGRIKYQETQYF
TGTGCCAGCAGCTTAGGCCGAATAAAGTACCAAGAGACCCAGTACTTC
>TRBD1|TRBV19|TRBJ1-5|-
CASSGVDRGLQPQHF
TGTGCCAGTAGTGGCGTGGACAGGGGGCTTCAGCCCCAGCATTTT
>-|TRBV25-1|TRBJ2-7|once
CASSEIPGRSGSYEQYF
TGTGCCAGCAGCGAAATCCCGGGACGATCGGGCTCCTACGAGCAGTACTTC
>TRBD1|TRBV9|TRBJ2-1|few
CASSVDGQAYNEQFF
TGTGCCAGCAGCGTAGACGGACAGGCCTACAATGAGCAGTTCTTC
>-|TRBV6-8|TRBJ1-4|few
CASSVMEGVNEKLFF
TGTGCCAGCAGTGTAATGGAGGGGGTTAATGAAAAACTGTTTTTT
>-|TRBV11-3|TRBJ1-3|few
CASSLEAGVGNTIYF
TGTGCCAGCAGCTTGGAGGCAGGGGTTGGAAACACCATATATTTT
>-|TRBV5-1|TRBJ1-1|-
CASRRDEGGTEAFF
TGCGCCAGCAGGCGGGATGAGGGGGGCACTGAAGCTTTCTTT
>-|TRBV9|TRBJ1-3|-
CASSVGVAGNTIYF
TGTGCCAGCAGCGTAGGGGTAGCCGGAAACACCATATATTTT
>-|TRBV5-1|TRBJ2-2|-
CASSLVQQNTGELFF
TGCGCCAGCAGCTTGGTACAGCAGAACACCGGGGAGCTGTTTTTT
>TRBD1|TRBV6-8|TRBJ1-2|few
CASSGDRGYGYTF
TGTGCCAGCAGCGGCGACAGGGGGTATGGCTACACCTTC
>-|TRBV11-3|TRBJ2-1|medium-sized
CASRVSGVSIGEQFF
TGTGCCAGCAGGGTGAGCGGTGTGTCGATCGGCGAGCAGTTCTTC
>TRBD2|TRBV11-1|TRBJ2-7|-
CASSLGLAGSSYEQYF
TGTGCCAGCAGCTTAGGACTAGCGGGGAGCTCCTACGAGCAGTACTTC
>TRBD1|TRBV25-1|TRBJ2-3|-
CASSERTGTSDTQYF
TGTGCCAGCAGTGAACGGACAGGGACCTCAGATACGCAGTATTTT
>TRBD1|TRBV11-3|TRBJ2-7|-
CASSPGTGGDYEQYF
TGTGCCAGCAGCCCCGGGACAGGGGGCGATTACGAGCAGTACTTC
>-|TRBV19|TRBJ1-3|-
CASSMGLGRNTIYF
TGTGCCAGTAGTATGGGACTAGGAAGAAACACCATATATTTT
>TRBD1|TRBV30|TRBJ1-6|few
CAWRTPGQVNSPLHF
TGTGCCTGGAGAACCCCGGGACAGGTTAATTCACCCCTCCACTTT
>-|TRBV28|TRBJ2-7|-
CASSLGDYEQYF
TGTGCCAGCAGTTTAGGGGACTACGAGCAGTACTTC
>TRBD2|TRBV11-3|TRBJ2-5|-
CASSRTGGTRYQETQYF
TGTGCCAGCAGCCGAACCGGGGGGACCAGGTACCAAGAGACCCAGTACTTC
>-|TRBV11-3|TRBJ1-2|-
CASRRQSSNYGYTF
TGTGCCAGCAGGAGACAGAGTTCCAACTATGGCTACACCTTC
>-|TRBV6-8|TRBJ2-2|few
CASSFTAGELFF
TGTGCCAGCAGTTTTACCGCCGGGGAGCTGTTTTTT